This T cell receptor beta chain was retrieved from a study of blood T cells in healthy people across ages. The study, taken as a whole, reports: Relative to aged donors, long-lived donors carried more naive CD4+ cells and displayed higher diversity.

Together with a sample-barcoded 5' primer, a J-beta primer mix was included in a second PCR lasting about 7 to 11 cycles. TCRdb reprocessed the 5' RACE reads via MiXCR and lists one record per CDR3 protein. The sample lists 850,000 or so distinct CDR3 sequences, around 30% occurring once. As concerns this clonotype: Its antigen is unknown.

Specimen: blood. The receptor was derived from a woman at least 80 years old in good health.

CDR3 DNA: TGTGCCAGCAGCTTAGAGGGGCCTAGCACAGATACGCAGTATTTT. Protein: CASSLEGPSTDTQYF. The gene calls are TRBV11-2 and TRBJ2-3; perhaps TRBD1 as D (5 bases). Looked up from germline, CDR1 is SGHAT and CDR2 is FQNNGV. Deletions cut 0 bases from V and 0 bases from J, with 7 bases between. The CDR3 extends over 15 amino acids.